This TCR beta chain emerged from a study of blood T cell repertoires in COVID-19 (TCRdb year 2020). A note on the overall study: Collaborator samples came from the United States, Italy and Spain and covered acute and convalescent phases of COVID-19. The prospective study material was composed of cDNA or gDNA derived from T cells, B-cell-depleted T cells, or PBMCs. The dataset comprised deeply sampled blood TCRbeta repertoires from subjects exposed to, actively infected with, or recovered from COVID-19. The repertoires were made available in a free public database intended to serve as a resource for research on the immune response to SARS-CoV-2. Samples came from the ongoing ImmuneRACE study (first 160 participants) plus 1,254 subjects from 6 global collaborators. The sample metadata nearly always contained a de-identified subject ID, COVID-19 status, age in years and sex. Where available, HLA class I and class II types were obtained from metadata supplied by the sample provider rather than from assay-based typing.

Findings and caveats that apply to the study as a whole: The amount of clinical and demographic metadata varied by source and participant and was provided uncurated.

This clone showed up just a few times. Its antigen has not been determined. Base quality data are lacking; no much larger clone is found one base away. Participants in the prospective study were enrolled through a virtual design, were aged roughly 18 to 95 years, and lived in about 25 United States geographic areas. In the prospective study, participants were assigned to cohorts based on the clinical history participants reported in a screening survey and a study questionnaire. ImmuneRACE Cohort 3 recovered participants were defined by two consecutive negative NP/OP PCR tests, healthcare professional clearance, or symptom resolution. In the prospective study, mobile phlebotomists collected whole blood, serum and a nasopharyngeal or oropharyngeal swab from each participant. Over a roughly 2-month period, participants in the prospective study had the option of providing additional blood draws and questionnaires. Before DNA extraction, blood samples from the prospective study were shipped at room temperature or frozen.

V and J are truncated by 7 bases and 5 bases respectively, leaving an intervening sequence of 11 bases. The CDR3 spans 13 residues, from the cysteine through the phenylalanine. Only the CDR3 DNA stays, 39 bases, in frame from base 1. From a lookup of the germline V gene, CDR1 and CDR2 are MNHEY and SVGAGI. The immunoSEQ Assay, a bias-controlled multiplex PCR, was used to amplify TCRbeta CDR3 regions from genomic DNA. Turning to the authors' computational methods: Within the assay, amplification of reference gene primers was used to estimate how many nucleated cells each sample contained. To quantify the absolute abundance of each unique TCRbeta CDR3 rearrangement, sequence reads were collapsed and filtered. Productive Simpson clonality was computed per sample as the square root of Simpson's diversity index over productive rearrangements. Not all clones reach the TCRdb copy of this immuneACCESS table, which keeps in-frame sequences only. Checked studies attribute under half of the gap to unresolved V genes and leave the rest unexplained. V and J calls and clone size are as listed in that table; D and trimming were resolved from the DNA. The table for this sample lists 200,000 to 300,000 clones; about nine tenths of them were counted only once. The ten largest clones represent approximately 2.6% of the sample.

This TCR was recovered from a woman younger than 30 who had recovered from COVID-19. Recombination joined TRBV6-5 with TRBJ2-2; a weak D assignment points to TRBD2 (6 bases agree). The sequenced sample consisted of PBMCs or T cells enriched from blood (not recorded which). CDR3 sequence: CASKRVGTGELFF. DNA sequence: TGTGCCAGCAAGCGGGTAGGGACCGGGGAGCTGTTTTTT.